These 22 T cell receptor beta chains came from one sample sequenced in a study of T cell changes during pregnancy in multiple sclerosis. The protocol was immunoSEQ multiplex PCR, while the TCRdb copy is restricted to in-frame clones and leaves out a portion. The table has some 41,000 clones, around 93% seen once. The sequencing used CD8+ T cells from peripheral blood mononuclear cells, collected in the third trimester of pregnancy. These receptors were collected from a female donor with multiple sclerosis, enrolled in a pregnancy study.

The chain joins TRBV7-2 to TRBJ2-7, with TRBD2 identical over 16 bases. CDR1 SGHTA and CDR2 FQGNSA come from the germline V gene. The CDR3 runs 16 residues. Trimming at V came to 4 bases and at J to 2 bases, leaving 2 bases not matched to a gene. Here the CDR3 reads CASSSGLAGGAYEQYF. For the CDR3, the DNA is TGTGCCAGCAGCTCGGGACTAGCGGGAGGGGCCTACGAGCAGTACTTC.

The V and J genes are TRBV9 and TRBJ2-3; 9 positions match TRBD2. The CDR3 is 16 residues long. Germline trimming cut 0 bases from V and 4 bases from J; bases unmatched to any gene: 6. The V gene's germline CDR1 is SGDLS and CDR2 YYNGEE. CDR3 amino acids: CASSVGGAGGADTQYF. The DNA for the CDR3 is TGTGCCAGCAGCGTAGGGGGCGCGGGAGGGGCAGATACGCAGTATTTT.

The chain recombines TRBV10-3 with TRBJ2-4; 7 nucleotides align to TRBD1. This CDR3 contains 16 residues. The germline gives CDR1 ENHRY, CDR2 SYGVKD. V lost 4 bases and J lost 0; bases outside the gene matches: 6. DNA of the CDR3: TGTGCCATCAGTGCCGCGACAGGGCTAGCCAAAAACATTCAGTACTTC. Protein: CAISAATGLAKNIQYF.

The CDR3 DNA is TGTGCCAGCAGCCAAGCCCCCGGGGGTTACGAGCAGTACTTC. Translated: CASSQAPGGYEQYF. The chain has TRBV4-2 and TRBJ2-7; D is perhaps TRBD2 (6 bases). CDR3 length equals 14 residues. Germline CDR1 LGHNA, CDR2 YNFKEQ. V was clipped by 1 base and J by 4 bases, with 11 bases between them.

The V call is TRBV28, the J call TRBJ2-7; 9 positions match TRBD1. V trimming: 5 bases; J trimming: 3 bases; junction bases outside the gene matches: 11. Germline loops: CDR1 MDHEN, CDR2 SYDVKM. The CDR3 totals 16 residues. In DNA form, the CDR3 reads TGTGCCAGCAGTGACCCCGGGAGACAGGGGGACTACGAGCAGTACTTC. Protein sequence: CASSDPGRQGDYEQYF. Full variable domain (outside the CDR3, taken from reference TRBV28 and TRBJ2-7): DVKVTQSSRYLVKRTGEKVFLECVQDMDHENMFWYRQDPGLGLRLIYFSYDVKMKEKGDIPEGYSVSREKKERFSLILESASTNQTSMYLCASSDPGRQGDYEQYFGPGTRLTVT.

This rearrangement joins TRBV7-8 to TRBJ2-1; no clear D. The CDR3 contains 14 residues. From germline, CDR1 is SGHVS and CDR2 FQNEAQ. Trimming stripped 3 bases from V and 5 bases from J, with 11 bases between. CDR3 in DNA: TGTGCCAGCAGCTTTCTAGTAGAGCACAATGAGCAGTTCTTC. Translated: CASSFLVEHNEQFF.

J is TRBJ1-2 and V is TRBV7-9; D might be TRBD1 (6 bases). V gave up 0 bases and J gave up 4 bases, with 21 bases separating them. CDR3 length equals 18 residues. CDR1 and CDR2 from the germline V gene are SEHNR and FQNEAQ (reference sequence). This CDR3 reads CASSLAGAGANRPYGYTF. CDR3 DNA sequence: TGTGCCAGCAGCTTAGCAGGCGCAGGGGCTAACCGCCCCTATGGCTACACCTTC.

This clone has only one observation. The V call is TRBV5-8, the J call TRBJ1-1; tentatively, D is TRBD1 (6 bases). V was pared by 1 base and J by 3 bases, with 19 bases between. CDR3 size: 17 residues. Germline V CDR1 and CDR2: SGHTS, YDEGEE. The CDR3 coding sequence is TGTGCCAGCAGCTTGTGGGGGCCAGGGGCCGTAGACACTGAAGCTTTCTTT. Protein product: CASSLWGPGAVDTEAFF.

V is TRBV15 and J is TRBJ2-3, with 11 bases lining up with TRBD2. CDR3 length: 19 amino acids. Germline trimming cut 2 bases from V and 0 bases from J; bases unmatched to any gene: 10. From germline, CDR1 is LNHNV and CDR2 YYDKDF (reference sequence). CDR3 protein: CATSRIPSTSGASTDTQYF. DNA for the CDR3: TGTGCCACCAGCAGAATACCATCGACTAGCGGGGCTAGCACAGATACGCAGTATTTT. The full variable domain, in which reference TRBV15 and TRBJ2-3 provide the parts outside the CDR3, is DAMVIQNPRYQVTQFGKPVTLSCSQTLNHNVMYWYQQKSSQAPKLLFHYYDKDFNNEADTPDNFQSRRPNTSFCFLDIRSPGLGDTAMYLCATSRIPSTSGASTDTQYFGPGTRLTVL.

V and J are TRBV27 and TRBJ1-1; D gene unclear. V dropped 3 bases and J dropped 0 bases, with 8 bases sitting between them. Germline V gene data show CDR1 as MNHEY and CDR2 as SMNVEV (reference sequence). CDR3 length: 14 amino acids. CDR3 in amino acids: CASSFQFMNTEAFF. The CDR3 nucleotides read TGTGCCAGCAGTTTTCAATTCATGAACACTGAAGCTTTCTTT.

The J gene is TRBJ2-1, the V gene TRBV28; D is possibly TRBD1 (8 bases). Germline values: CDR1 MDHEN, CDR2 SYDVKM. V shed 1 base and J shed 2 bases, with 24 bases lying between them. This CDR3 contains 20 residues. CDR3 coding DNA: TGTGCCAGCAGTTTATCGGGGGAGGGGACAGGCAACCTCCCCTACAATGAGCAGTTCTTC. Residues: CASSLSGEGTGNLPYNEQFF.

V usage is TRBV7-9 and J usage is TRBJ2-7; 10 bases align to TRBD2. There are 15 residues in the CDR3. Germline assignment: CDR1 SEHNR and CDR2 FQNEAQ (reference sequence). Unmatched junction bases numbered 5, after V lost 6 bases and J lost 0 bases. The CDR3 bases are TGTGCCAGCAGAGGGGGACTAGCGAACTCCTACGAGCAGTACTTC. It translates to CASRGGLANSYEQYF.

The genes are TRBV27 and TRBJ1-1, with 8 positions matching TRBD1. Per the germline V gene, CDR1 is MNHEY and CDR2 is SMNVEV (reference sequence). V lost 7 bases, J lost 4 bases, and 23 bases stayed unmatched. The CDR3 is 19 residues long. In DNA form, the CDR3 reads TGTGCCAGCATACCTTCTCGGGACAGGCGTATTGTGCCCACCACTGAAGCTTTCTTT. Its translation: CASIPSRDRRIVPTTEAFF.

The gene calls are TRBV27 and TRBJ1-3; D uncertain. Germline CDR1 MNHEY, CDR2 SMNVEV (reference sequence). This CDR3 comprises 14 residues. The V and J ends lost 8 bases and 2 bases respectively, with 13 bases between them. The CDR3 loop reads CASSPRGTGNTIYF. Here the CDR3 DNA reads TGTGCCAGCTCCCCCCGGGGTACTGGAAACACCATATATTTT.

V usage is TRBV18 and J usage is TRBJ2-2, with a weak D call TRBD1 (5 bases). This CDR3 has 19 amino acids. V lost 3 bases, J lost 0 bases, and 20 bases lay in between. Germline lookup yields CDR1 KGHSH and CDR2 LQKENI. The CDR3 region is CASSPLPRDSYSNTGELFF. The CDR3, as DNA: TGTGCCAGCTCACCCCTCCCCAGGGATAGTTATTCGAACACCGGGGAGCTGTTTTTT.

V and J are TRBV7-9 and TRBJ2-1; 10 nucleotides agree with TRBD2. V lost 3 bases, J lost 6 bases, and 5 bases stayed unmatched. This CDR3 has 15 residues. Germline V gives CDR1 SEHNR, CDR2 FQNEAQ (reference sequence). CDR3 in DNA: TGTGCCAGCAGCTTCCGGACTAGCGGACTCAATGAGCAGTTCTTC. Residues: CASSFRTSGLNEQFF.

The CDR3 spells CASSSGHRAYEQYF. CDR3 nucleotides: TGTGCCAGCAGCTCAGGCCACAGAGCCTACGAGCAGTACTTC. The chain employs TRBV7-2 and TRBJ2-7; D remains ambiguous. V was trimmed by 4 bases and J by 2 bases, leaving 12 bases between them. CDR1 is SGHTA, CDR2 FQGNSA, per germline. The CDR3 consists of 14 residues.

This clone has just one count. V usage is TRBV6-1 and J usage is TRBJ1-5; D is perhaps TRBD1 (6 bases). V lost 2 bases to trimming and J lost 6 bases, with 11 bases between them. Germline lookup yields CDR1 MNHNS and CDR2 SASEGT. This CDR3 region has 14 residues. The CDR3 loop reads CASSEQGMIQPQHF. In DNA form, the CDR3 reads TGTGCCAGCAGTGAACAGGGGATGATTCAGCCCCAGCATTTT.

This clone was recorded once. The V call is TRBV5-1, the J call TRBJ2-1; TRBD2 aligns across 8 bases. This CDR3 comprises 12 residues. CDR1 is SGHRS, CDR2 YFSETQ, per germline. Germline trimming cut 7 bases from V and 8 bases from J; bases unmatched to any gene: 5. CDR3 amino acids: CASSFGGDEQFF. DNA for the CDR3: TGCGCCAGCTCCTTCGGGGGGGATGAGCAGTTCTTC. Looking up the rest from reference TRBV5-1 and TRBJ2-1 gives the full variable domain: KAGVTQTPRYLIKTRGQQVTLSCSPISGHRSVSWYQQTPGQGLQFLFEYFSETQRNKGNFPGRFSGRQFSNSRSEMNVSTLELGDSALYLCASSFGGDEQFFGPGTRLTVL.

The rearrangement uses TRBV28 and TRBJ2-3; tentatively, D is TRBD2 (6 bases). From germline, CDR1 is MDHEN and CDR2 SYDVKM. V lost 8 bases and J 1 base, leaving 16 bases between the germline ends. This CDR3 spans 15 amino acids. The CDR3 here is CASYVGGLGTDTQYF. The CDR3 region has the DNA TGTGCCAGCTATGTGGGAGGACTTGGCACAGATACGCAGTATTTT.

V gene TRBV28 combines with J gene TRBJ2-6; no reliable D call. Germline V CDR1 and CDR2: MDHEN, SYDVKM. This CDR3 contains 13 residues. Trimming removed 9 bases at V and 0 bases at J, with 6 bases between. CDR3 DNA sequence: TGTGCCAGTTTGGCCTCTGGGGCCAACGTCCTGACTTTC. This sequence encodes CASLASGANVLTF.

V and J are TRBV19 and TRBJ2-2, with 7 bases lining up with TRBD1. CDR1 is LNHDA, CDR2 SQIVND, per germline (reference sequence). The J segment lost 5 bases and the V segment lost 1 base, leaving 4 bases of the junction unmatched. This CDR3 has 15 residues. CDR3 region: CASSIVGRGTGELFF. The CDR3, as DNA: TGTGCCAGTAGTATAGTCGGCAGGGGGACCGGGGAGCTGTTTTTT.